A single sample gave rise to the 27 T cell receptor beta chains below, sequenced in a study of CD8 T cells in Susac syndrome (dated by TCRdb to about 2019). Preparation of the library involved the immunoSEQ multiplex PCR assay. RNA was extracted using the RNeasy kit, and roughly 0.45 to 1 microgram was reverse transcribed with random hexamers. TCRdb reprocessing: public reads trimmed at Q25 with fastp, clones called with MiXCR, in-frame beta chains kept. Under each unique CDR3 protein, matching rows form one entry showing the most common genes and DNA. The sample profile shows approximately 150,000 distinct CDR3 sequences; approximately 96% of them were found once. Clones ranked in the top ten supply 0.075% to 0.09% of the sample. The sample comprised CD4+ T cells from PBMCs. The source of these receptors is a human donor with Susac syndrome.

The CDR3 sequence: CASSSYRGEYGYTF. CDR3 bases: TGCGCCAGCAGCTCCTACAGGGGGGAATATGGCTACACCTTC. V usage is TRBV5-1 and J usage is TRBJ1-2, with TRBD1 identical over 8 bases. Germline V lookup: CDR1 SGHRS, CDR2 YFSETQ. Trimming cost V 3 bases and J 5 bases; bases outside gene matches: 6. CDR3 length: 14 amino acids.

The CDR3 nucleotides are TGTGCCAGCAGCGGTCAGGTGAGCACAGATACGCAGTATTTT. It yields the protein CASSGQVSTDTQYF. The chain combines TRBV9 with TRBJ2-3; D not certain. The germline gives CDR1 SGDLS, CDR2 YYNGEE. The CDR3 contains 14 residues. Trimming removed 3 bases from V and 0 bases from J, with 8 bases in between.

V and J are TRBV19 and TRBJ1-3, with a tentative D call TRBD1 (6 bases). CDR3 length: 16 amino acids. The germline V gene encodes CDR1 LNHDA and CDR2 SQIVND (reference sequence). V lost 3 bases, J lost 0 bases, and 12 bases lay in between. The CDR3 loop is CASSMATGFSGNTIYF. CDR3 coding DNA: TGTGCCAGTAGTATGGCAACAGGGTTCTCTGGAAACACCATATATTTT.

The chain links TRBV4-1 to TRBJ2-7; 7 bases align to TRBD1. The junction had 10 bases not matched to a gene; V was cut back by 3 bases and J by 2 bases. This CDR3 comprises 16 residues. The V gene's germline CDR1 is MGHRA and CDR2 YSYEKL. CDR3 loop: CASSQRPGQTTYEQYF. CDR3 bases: TGCGCCAGCAGCCAGCGTCCGGGACAGACTACCTACGAGCAGTACTTC.

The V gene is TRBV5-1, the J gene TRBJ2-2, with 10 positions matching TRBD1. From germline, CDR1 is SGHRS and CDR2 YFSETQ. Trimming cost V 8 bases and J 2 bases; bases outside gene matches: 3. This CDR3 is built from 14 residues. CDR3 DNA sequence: TGCGCCAGTGGGACAGGGGCCAACACCGGGGAGCTGTTTTTT. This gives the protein CASGTGANTGELFF.

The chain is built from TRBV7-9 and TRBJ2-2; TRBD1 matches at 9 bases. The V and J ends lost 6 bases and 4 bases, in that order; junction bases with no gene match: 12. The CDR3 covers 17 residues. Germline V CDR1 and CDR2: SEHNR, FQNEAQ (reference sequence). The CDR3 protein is CASSPLPQGAGTGELFF. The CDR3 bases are TGTGCCAGCAGTCCCCTACCACAGGGGGCGGGCACCGGGGAGCTGTTTTTT.

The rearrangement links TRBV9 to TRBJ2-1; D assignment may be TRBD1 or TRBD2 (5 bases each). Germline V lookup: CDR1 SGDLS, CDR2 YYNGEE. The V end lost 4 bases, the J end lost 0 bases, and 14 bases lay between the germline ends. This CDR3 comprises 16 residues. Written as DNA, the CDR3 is TGTGCCAGCAGCCCCAATTACGGGACCTCCTACAATGAGCAGTTCTTC. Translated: CASSPNYGTSYNEQFF.

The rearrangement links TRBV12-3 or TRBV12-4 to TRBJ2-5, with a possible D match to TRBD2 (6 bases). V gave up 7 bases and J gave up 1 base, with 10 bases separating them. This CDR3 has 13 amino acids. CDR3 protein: CASKRDSQETQYF. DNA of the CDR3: TGTGCCAGCAAACGGGACTCCCAAGAGACCCAGTACTTC.

The CDR3 coding sequence is TGTGCCAGCAGCCCATTACGGAGAACCGGGGAGCTGTTTTTT. Protein sequence: CASSPLRRTGELFF. The V and J genes are TRBV11-2 and TRBJ2-2, with no clear D. The CDR3 has 14 amino acids. Looked up from germline, CDR1 is SGHAT and CDR2 is FQNNGV. V lost 5 bases to trimming and J lost 5 bases, with 12 bases between them. Full variable domain (outside the CDR3, taken from reference TRBV11-2 and TRBJ2-2): EAGVAQSPRYKIIEKRQSVAFWCNPISGHATLYWYQQILGQGPKLLIQFQNNGVVDDSQLPKDRFSAERLKGVDSTLKIQPAKLEDSAVYLCASSPLRRTGELFFGEGSRLTVL.

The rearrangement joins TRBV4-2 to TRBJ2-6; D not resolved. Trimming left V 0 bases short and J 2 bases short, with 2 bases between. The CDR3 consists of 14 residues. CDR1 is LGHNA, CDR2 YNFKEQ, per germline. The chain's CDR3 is CASSQDAGANVLTF. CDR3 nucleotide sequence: TGTGCCAGCAGCCAAGATGCTGGGGCCAACGTCCTGACTTTC.

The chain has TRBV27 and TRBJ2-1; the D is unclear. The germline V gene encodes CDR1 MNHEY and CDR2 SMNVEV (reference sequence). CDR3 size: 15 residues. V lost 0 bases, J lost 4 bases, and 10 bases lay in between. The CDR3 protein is CASSLSSTPYNEQFF. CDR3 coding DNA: TGTGCCAGCAGTTTATCATCGACACCGTACAATGAGCAGTTCTTC.

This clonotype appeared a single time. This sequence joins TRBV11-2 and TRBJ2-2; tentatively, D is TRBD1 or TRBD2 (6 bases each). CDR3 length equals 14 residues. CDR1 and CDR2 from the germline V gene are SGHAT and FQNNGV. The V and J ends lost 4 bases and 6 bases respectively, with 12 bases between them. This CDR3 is CASSSLRGAGELFF. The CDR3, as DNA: TGTGCCAGCAGCTCCTTAAGGGGGGCCGGGGAGCTGTTTTTT.

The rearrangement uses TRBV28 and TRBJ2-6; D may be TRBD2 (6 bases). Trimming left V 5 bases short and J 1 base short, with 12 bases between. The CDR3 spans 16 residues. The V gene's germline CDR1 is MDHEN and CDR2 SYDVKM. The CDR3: CASSPRRESGANVLTF. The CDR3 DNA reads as TGTGCCAGCAGTCCGAGGAGGGAGTCTGGGGCCAACGTCCTGACTTTC.

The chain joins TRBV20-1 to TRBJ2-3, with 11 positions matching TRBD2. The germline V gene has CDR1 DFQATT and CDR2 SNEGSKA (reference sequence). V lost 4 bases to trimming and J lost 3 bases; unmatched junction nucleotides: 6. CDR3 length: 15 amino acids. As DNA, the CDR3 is TGCAGTGCTACGGGGAGACTAGCGGGGACAGATACGCAGTATTTT. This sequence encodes CSATGRLAGTDTQYF.

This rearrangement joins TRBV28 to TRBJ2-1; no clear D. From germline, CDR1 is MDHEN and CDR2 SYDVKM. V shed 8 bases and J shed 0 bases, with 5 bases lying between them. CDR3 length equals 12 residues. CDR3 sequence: CASGSSYNEQFF. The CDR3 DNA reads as TGTGCCAGCGGCAGCTCCTACAATGAGCAGTTCTTC.

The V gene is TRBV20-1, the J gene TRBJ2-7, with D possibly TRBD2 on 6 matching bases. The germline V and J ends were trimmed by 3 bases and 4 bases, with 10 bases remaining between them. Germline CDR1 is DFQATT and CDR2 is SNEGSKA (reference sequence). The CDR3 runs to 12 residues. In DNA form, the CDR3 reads TGCAGTGCTAGCGGGAGTACGTACGAGCAGTACTTC. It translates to CSASGSTYEQYF.

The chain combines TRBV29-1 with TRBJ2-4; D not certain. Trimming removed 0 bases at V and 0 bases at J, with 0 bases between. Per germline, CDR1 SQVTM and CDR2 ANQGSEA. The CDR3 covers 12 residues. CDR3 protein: CSVEEAKNIQYF. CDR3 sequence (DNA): TGCAGCGTTGAAGAAGCCAAAAACATTCAGTACTTC.

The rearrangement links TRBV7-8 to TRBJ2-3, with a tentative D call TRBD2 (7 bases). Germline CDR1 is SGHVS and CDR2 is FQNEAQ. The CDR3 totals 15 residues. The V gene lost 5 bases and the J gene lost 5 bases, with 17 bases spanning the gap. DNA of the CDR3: TGTGCCAGCAGCGTTTTGGGGGGGGCGAGAGATACGCAGTATTTT. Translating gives CASSVLGGARDTQYF.

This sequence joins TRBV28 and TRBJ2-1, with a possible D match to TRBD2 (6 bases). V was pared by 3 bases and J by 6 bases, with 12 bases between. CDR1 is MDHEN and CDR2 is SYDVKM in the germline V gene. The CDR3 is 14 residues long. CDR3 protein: CASSFRGGGNEQFF. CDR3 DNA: TGTGCCAGCAGTTTCCGGGGAGGCGGCAATGAGCAGTTCTTC.

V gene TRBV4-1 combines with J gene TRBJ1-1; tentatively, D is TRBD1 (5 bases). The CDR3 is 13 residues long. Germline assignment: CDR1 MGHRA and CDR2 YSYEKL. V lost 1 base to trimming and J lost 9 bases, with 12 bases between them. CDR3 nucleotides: TGCGCCAGCAGCCAAGCTACAGGTCGCCAAGCTTTCTTT. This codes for CASSQATGRQAFF.

This chain's CDR3 is CASSRTGSSGSHTQYF. In nucleotides, the CDR3 is TGTGCCAGCAGCCGAACGGGGAGTAGCGGGAGCCATACGCAGTATTTT. The J gene is TRBJ2-3, the V gene TRBV6-1, with 9 bases identical to TRBD2. The J segment lost 7 bases and the V segment lost 6 bases, leaving 14 bases of the junction unmatched. Germline CDR1 MNHNS, CDR2 SASEGT. The CDR3 is 16 residues long.

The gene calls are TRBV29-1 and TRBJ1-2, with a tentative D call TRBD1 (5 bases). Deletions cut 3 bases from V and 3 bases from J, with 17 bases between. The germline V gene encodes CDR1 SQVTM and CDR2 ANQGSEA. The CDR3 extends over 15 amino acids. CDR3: CSVEGGYSGYYGYTF. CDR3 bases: TGCAGCGTTGAGGGGGGGTACTCTGGTTACTATGGCTACACCTTC. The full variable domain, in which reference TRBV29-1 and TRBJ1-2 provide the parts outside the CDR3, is SAVISQKPSRDICQRGTSLTIQCQVDSQVTMMFWYRQQPGQSLTLIATANQGSEATYESGFVIDKFPISRPNLTFSTLTVSNMSPEDSSIYLCSVEGGYSGYYGYTFGSGTRLTVV.

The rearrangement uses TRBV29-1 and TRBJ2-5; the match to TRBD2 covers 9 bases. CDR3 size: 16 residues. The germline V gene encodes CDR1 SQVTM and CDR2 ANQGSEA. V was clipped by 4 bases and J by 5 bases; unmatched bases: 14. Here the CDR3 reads CSVGSTLAGAGETQYF. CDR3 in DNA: TGCAGCGTTGGATCCACCTTAGCGGGAGCTGGGGAGACCCAGTACTTC.

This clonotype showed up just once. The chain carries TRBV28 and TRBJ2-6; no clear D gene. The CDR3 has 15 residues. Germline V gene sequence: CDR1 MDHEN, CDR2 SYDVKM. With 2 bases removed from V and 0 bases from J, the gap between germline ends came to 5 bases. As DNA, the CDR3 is TGTGCCAGCAGTTTAAGGCGCTCTGGGGCCAACGTCCTGACTTTC. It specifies CASSLRRSGANVLTF.

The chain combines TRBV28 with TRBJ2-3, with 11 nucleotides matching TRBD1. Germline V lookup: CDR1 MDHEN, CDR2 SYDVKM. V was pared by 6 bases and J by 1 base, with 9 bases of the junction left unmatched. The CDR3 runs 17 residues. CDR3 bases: TGTGCCAGCAGCCCTGGACAGGGGGCGCGGGGCACAGATACGCAGTATTTT. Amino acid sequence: CASSPGQGARGTDTQYF.

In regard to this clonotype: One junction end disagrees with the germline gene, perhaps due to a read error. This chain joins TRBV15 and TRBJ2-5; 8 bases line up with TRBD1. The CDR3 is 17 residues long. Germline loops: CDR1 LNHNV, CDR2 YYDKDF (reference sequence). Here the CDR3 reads CATSRTVRDRQLETQHF. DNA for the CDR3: TGTGCCACCAGCAGAACCGTAAGGGACAGGCAACTGGAGACCCAGCACTTC.

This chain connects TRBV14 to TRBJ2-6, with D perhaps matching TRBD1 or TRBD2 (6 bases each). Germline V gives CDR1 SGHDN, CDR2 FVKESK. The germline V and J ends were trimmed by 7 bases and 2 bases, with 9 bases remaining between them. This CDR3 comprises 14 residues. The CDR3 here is CASKRGAGANVLTF. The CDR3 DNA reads TGTGCCAGCAAAAGGGGGGCTGGGGCCAACGTCCTGACTTTC.